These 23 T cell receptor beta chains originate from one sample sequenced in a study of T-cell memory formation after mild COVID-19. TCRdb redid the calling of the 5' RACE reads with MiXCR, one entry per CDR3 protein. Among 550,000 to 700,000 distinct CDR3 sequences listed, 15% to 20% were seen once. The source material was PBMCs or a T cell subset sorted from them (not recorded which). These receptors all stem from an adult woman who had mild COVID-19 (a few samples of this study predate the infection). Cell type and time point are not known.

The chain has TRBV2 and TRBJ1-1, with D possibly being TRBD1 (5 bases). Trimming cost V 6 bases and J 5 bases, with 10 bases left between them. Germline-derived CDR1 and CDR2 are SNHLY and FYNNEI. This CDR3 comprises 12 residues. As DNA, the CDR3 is TGTGCCAGCAGGCGGGACTTAACTGAAGCTTTCTTT. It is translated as CASRRDLTEAFF.

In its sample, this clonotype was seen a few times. CDR3: CASSLFTDHSYEQYF. The CDR3 DNA is TGTGCCAGCAGCTTATTTACGGATCACTCCTACGAGCAGTACTTC. This chain connects TRBV7-9 to TRBJ2-7; D gene unclear. Germline CDR1 and CDR2: SEHNR and FQNEAQ (reference sequence). CDR3 size: 15 residues. The V and J ends lost 2 bases and 0 bases respectively, with 11 bases between them.

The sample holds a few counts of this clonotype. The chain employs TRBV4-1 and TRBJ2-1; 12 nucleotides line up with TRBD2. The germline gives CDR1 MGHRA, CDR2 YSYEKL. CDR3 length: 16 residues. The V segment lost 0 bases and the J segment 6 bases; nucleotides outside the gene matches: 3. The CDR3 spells CASSQDLAGGRNEQFF. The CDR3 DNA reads TGCGCCAGCAGCCAAGATCTAGCGGGGGGGCGCAATGAGCAGTTCTTC.

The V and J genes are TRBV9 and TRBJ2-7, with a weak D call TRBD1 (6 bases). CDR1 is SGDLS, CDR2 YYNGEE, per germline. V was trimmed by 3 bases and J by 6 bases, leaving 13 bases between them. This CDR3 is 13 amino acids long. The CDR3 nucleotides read TGTGCCAGCAGCGCCGGAGCAGGGGTCGAGCAGTACTTC. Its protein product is CASSAGAGVEQYF.

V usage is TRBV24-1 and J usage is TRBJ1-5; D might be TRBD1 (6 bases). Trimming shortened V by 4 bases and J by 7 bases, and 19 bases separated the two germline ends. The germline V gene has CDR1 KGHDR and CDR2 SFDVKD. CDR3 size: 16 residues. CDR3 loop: CATSEGLGKGVQPQHF. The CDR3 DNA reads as TGTGCCACCAGTGAGGGGTTAGGGAAGGGGGTACAGCCCCAGCATTTT.

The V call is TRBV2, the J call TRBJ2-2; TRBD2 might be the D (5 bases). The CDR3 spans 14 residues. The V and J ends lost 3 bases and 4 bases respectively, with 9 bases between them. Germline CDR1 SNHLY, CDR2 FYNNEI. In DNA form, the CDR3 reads TGTGCCAGCAGTGATATACGGGGCACCGGGGAGCTGTTTTTT. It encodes CASSDIRGTGELFF.

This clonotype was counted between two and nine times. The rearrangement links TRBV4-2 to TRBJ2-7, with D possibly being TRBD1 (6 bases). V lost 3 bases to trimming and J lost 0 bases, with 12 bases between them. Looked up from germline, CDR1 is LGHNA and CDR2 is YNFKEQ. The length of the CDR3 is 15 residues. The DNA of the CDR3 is TGTGCCAGCAGCCAGGGTCAAGGGGGCTCCTACGAGCAGTACTTC. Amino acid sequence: CASSQGQGGSYEQYF.

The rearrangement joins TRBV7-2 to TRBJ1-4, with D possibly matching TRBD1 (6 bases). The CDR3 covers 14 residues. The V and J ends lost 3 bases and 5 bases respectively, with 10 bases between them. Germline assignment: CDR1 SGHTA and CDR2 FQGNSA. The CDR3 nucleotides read TGTGCCAGCAGCTTCCAGGGGTCCAATGAAAAACTGTTTTTT. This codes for CASSFQGSNEKLFF.

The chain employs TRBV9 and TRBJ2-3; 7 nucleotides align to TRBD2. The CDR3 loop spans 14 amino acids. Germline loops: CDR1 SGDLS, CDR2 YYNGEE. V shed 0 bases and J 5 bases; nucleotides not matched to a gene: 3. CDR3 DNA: TGTGCCAGCAGCGTAGCTACGGGGGGAGATACGCAGTATTTT. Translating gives CASSVATGGDTQYF.

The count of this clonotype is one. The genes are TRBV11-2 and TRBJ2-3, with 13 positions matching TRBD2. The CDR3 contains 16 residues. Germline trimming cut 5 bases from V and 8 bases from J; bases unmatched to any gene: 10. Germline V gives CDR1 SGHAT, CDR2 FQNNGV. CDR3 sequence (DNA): TGTGCCAGCAGCCAAACTAGCGGGGGGGCCTTAAGTACGCAGTATTTT. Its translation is CASSQTSGGALSTQYF. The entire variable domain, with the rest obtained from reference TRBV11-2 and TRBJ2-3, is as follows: EAGVAQSPRYKIIEKRQSVAFWCNPISGHATLYWYQQILGQGPKLLIQFQNNGVVDDSQLPKDRFSAERLKGVDSTLKIQPAKLEDSAVYLCASSQTSGGALSTQYFGPGTRLTVL.

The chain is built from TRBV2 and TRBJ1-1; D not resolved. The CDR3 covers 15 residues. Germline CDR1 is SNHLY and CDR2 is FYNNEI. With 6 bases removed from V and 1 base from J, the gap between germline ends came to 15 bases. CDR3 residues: CASSATSYGNTEAFF. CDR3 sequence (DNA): TGTGCCAGCAGCGCAACGTCGTACGGGAACACTGAAGCTTTCTTT.

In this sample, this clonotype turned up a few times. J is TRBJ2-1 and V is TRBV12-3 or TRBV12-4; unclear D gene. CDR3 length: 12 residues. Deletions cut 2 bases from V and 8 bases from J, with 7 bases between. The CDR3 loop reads CASSLWSDEQFF. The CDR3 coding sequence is TGTGCCAGCAGTTTATGGTCTGATGAGCAGTTCTTC.

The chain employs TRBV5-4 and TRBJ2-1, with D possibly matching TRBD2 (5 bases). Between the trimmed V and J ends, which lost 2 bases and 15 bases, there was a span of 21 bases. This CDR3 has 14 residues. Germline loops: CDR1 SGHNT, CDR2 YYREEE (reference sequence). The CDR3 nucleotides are TGTGCCAGCAGCTTCTCCTCGAGTGAGAGGGTGGGGTTCTTC. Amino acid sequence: CASSFSSSERVGFF.

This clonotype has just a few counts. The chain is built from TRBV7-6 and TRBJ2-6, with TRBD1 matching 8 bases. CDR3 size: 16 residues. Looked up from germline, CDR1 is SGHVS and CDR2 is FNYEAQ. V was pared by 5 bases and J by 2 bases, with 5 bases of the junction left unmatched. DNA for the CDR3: TGTGCCAGCAGCCACGGACAGGGTGCTGGGGCCAACGTCCTGACTTTC. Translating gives CASSHGQGAGANVLTF. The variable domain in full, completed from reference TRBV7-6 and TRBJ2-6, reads GAGVSQSPRYKVTKRGQDVALRCDPISGHVSLYWYRQALGQGPEFLTYFNYEAQQDKSGLPNDRFSAERPEGSISTLTIQRTEQRDSAMYRCASSHGQGAGANVLTFGAGSRLTVL.

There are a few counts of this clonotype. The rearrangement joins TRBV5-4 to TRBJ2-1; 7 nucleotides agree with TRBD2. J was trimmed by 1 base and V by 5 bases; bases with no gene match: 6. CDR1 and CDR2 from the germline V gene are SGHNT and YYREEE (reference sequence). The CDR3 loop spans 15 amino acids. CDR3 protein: CASRFSGSSYNEQFF. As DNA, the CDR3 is TGTGCCAGCAGGTTTAGCGGGTCTTCCTACAATGAGCAGTTCTTC. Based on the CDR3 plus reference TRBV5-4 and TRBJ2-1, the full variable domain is ETGVTQSPTHLIKTRGQQVTLRCSSQSGHNTVSWYQQALGQGPQFIFQYYREEENGRGNFPPRFSGLQFPNYSSELNVNALELDDSALYLCASRFSGSSYNEQFFGPGTRLTVL.

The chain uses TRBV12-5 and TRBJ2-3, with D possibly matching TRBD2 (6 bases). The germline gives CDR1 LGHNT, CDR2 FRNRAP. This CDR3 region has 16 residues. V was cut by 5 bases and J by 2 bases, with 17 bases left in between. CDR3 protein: CASGPPRTTDTDTQYF. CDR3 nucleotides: TGTGCTAGTGGTCCTCCAAGGACTACCGACACAGATACGCAGTATTTT.

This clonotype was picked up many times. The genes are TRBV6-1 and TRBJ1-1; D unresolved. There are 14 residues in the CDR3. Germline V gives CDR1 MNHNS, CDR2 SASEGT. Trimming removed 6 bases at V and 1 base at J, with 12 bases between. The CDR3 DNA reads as TGTGCCAGCAGCCCGACCCACTCGAACACTGAAGCTTTCTTT. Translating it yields CASSPTHSNTEAFF.

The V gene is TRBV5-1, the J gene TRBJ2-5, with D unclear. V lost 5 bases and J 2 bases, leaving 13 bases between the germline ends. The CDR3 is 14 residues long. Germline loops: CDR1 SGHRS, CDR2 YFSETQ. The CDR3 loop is CASRRQARQETQYF. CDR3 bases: TGCGCCAGCAGGCGACAAGCCCGTCAAGAGACCCAGTACTTC.

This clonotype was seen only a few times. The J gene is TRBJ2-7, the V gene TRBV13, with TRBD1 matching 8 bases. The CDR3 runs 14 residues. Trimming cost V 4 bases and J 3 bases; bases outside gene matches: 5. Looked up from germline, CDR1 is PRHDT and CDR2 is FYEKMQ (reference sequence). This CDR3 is CASSSRTGHYEQYF. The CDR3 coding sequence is TGTGCCAGCAGCTCGCGGACAGGGCACTACGAGCAGTACTTC.

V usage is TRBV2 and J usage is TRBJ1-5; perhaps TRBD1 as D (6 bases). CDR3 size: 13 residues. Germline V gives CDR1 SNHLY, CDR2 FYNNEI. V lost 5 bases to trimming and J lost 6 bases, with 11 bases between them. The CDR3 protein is CASSPGHSQPQHF. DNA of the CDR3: TGTGCCAGCAGTCCGGGACACAGTCAGCCCCAGCATTTT. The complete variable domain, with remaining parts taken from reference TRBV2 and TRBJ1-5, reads EPEVTQTPSHQVTQMGQEVILRCVPISNHLYFYWYRQILGQKVEFLVSFYNNEISEKSEIFDDQFSVERPDGSNFTLKIRSTKLEDSAMYFCASSPGHSQPQHFGDGTRLSIL.

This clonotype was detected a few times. The CDR3 sequence is CALQALNEKLFF. In DNA form, the CDR3 reads TGTGCCTTACAAGCCCTTAATGAAAAACTGTTTTTT. V usage is TRBV30 and J usage is TRBJ1-4; no clear D. V gave up 7 bases and J gave up 4 bases, with 10 bases separating them. Germline V CDR1 and CDR2: GTSNPN, SVGIG (reference sequence). This CDR3 region has 12 residues.

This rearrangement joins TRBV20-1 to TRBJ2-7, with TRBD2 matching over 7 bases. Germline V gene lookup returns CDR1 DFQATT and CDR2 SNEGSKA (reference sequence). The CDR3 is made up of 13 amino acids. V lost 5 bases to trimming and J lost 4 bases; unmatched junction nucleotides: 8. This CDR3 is CSAPSVGGYEQYF. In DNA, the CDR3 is TGCAGTGCTCCGTCGGTGGGGGGGTACGAGCAGTACTTC.

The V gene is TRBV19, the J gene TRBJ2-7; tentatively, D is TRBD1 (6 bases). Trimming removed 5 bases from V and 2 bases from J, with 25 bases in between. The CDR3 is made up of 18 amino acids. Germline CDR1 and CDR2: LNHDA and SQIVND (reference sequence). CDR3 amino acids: CASSPDSFVFGAAYEQYF. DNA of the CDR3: TGTGCCAGTAGTCCGGACAGCTTCGTCTTTGGAGCAGCCTACGAGCAGTACTTC.